The TCR beta chain described here comes from a study of T cells in Graves' hyperthyroidism and ophthalmopathy (dated by TCRdb to between 2018 and 2021). In the study overall: Peripheral blood samples were taken at the time of initial diagnosis, prior to any treatment. According to the paper, TCR Vbeta CDR3 sequencing was carried out on around 140 peripheral blood samples, which came from 40 to 45 ophthalmopathy, some 73 hyperthyroidism and approximately 17 progressor patients. A discovery cohort of roughly 100 patients, about 40 with Graves' ophthalmopathy and roughly 59 with stable Graves' hyperthyroidism, was used to find distinguishing TCR V-J signatures. For training and testing, the roughly 97 patients in the discovery cohort were randomly divided in a 7:3 ratio. Prospective prediction of ophthalmopathy was tested in an independent validation cohort consisting of roughly 19 hyperthyroidism patients and around 16 patients who later progressed to ophthalmopathy. In over five Graves' hyperthyroidism patients, the study also compared T-cell repertoires from thyroid tissue with T-cell repertoires from blood. After sampling, hyperthyroidism patients received methimazole starting at 30 mg daily, and ophthalmopathy patients received high-dose intravenous methylprednisolone. Overall results and qualifications from the work: Most expanded thyroid clonotypes (frequency above 0.001) were also found in blood, which suggests that blood repertoires may mirror thyroid immune responses. A model built on a 13 V-J signature distinguished ophthalmopathy from stable hyperthyroidism, reaching 85% to 90% sensitivity and about 81% specificity in cross-validation and 80%/75% in testing. In validation, the model predicted progression to ophthalmopathy with over 65% sensitivity and over 72% specificity, a median of around 6.6 months before onset. Sample size was not statistically predetermined, and blinding of investigators to group allocation was not performed.

Between the V and J ends, shortened by 3 bases and 2 bases respectively, the junction contains 13 bases. The CDR3 contains 14 residues, cysteine and phenylalanine counted. Kept here is only the CDR3 DNA, which spans 42 bases and is read in frame from base 1. Via the germline V gene (reference sequence), CDR1 is DFQATT and CDR2 SNEGSKA. TCR beta CDR3 regions were amplified from RNA transcripts. The TCR CDR3 was subjected to a first round of RT-PCR using the HTBI primer set and the Qiagen OneStep RT-PCR kit. A second multiplex PCR round built the libraries, followed by size selection and purification. The libraries were sequenced on an Illumina HiSeq2000 using paired-end 100 bp reads. Turning to the authors' computational methods: SOAPnuke was used to process the raw data, with reads discarded if the reads contained adapters or uncalled bases, had a mean Phred below 15, or lacked an exact constant-primer or identifier match. High-quality paired reads were merged using COPE v1.2.5, and each unique nucleotide sequence was defined as a clonotype. MiTCR v1.1 was used to align clonotypes to the IMGT TRBV, TRBD and TRBJ reference segments. Analysis was restricted to V-J combinations with a frequency above 0.0001, which covered roughly 99% of repertoires. The TCS score was defined as F50 (clonal expansion) divided by E x V (chaos), with BLOSUM62-based TCRdist calculated between CDR3 peptides within each V-J. Welch's t-statistics and random forest reduced approximately 520 V-J features to 10 to 15, which were used in a naive Bayes classifier (R e1071). Clones were called with MiXCR by TCRdb after fastp trimmed the public reads at Q25, and only in-frame beta chains were retained. Rows merge per CDR3 protein into single entries with the most common DNA and genes. The authors' filters were not applied to this entry. This sample gives 350,000 to 400,000 distinct CDR3 sequences in total; approximately 20% of them show up just once. Around 4% of the sample rests with the top ten.

This clonotype was counted a few times. Its antigen is currently not known. Within one base of it there is no much larger clone, and no base qualities were kept. Graves' hyperthyroidism was defined as stable when no progression to ophthalmopathy occurred over 18 months of follow-up. Hyperthyroidism patients were aged 18 to 65 years and newly diagnosed, with disease duration of less than 2 months. The study excluded patients with uncontrolled infections, other autoimmune diseases, pregnancy or lactation. Diagnoses were based on clinical symptoms, serum thyroxine and TRAb, thyroid ultrasound and orbital computed tomography. PBMCs were isolated from 10 ml of fresh peripheral blood by Ficoll-Paque density gradient centrifugation. Total RNA was extracted using Trizol reagent, and RNA quality was assessed on an Agilent 2100 Bioanalyzer.

In this chain, TRBV20-1 is recombined with TRBJ1-1; a weak D assignment points to TRBD1 (6 bases agree). The sequencing input was blood. The TCR originated in a woman younger than 35 with Graves' hyperthyroidism. The DNA reads TGCAGTGCTAGTAAGCAGGGGACTAACACTGAAGCTTTCTTT. The encoded protein is CSASKQGTNTEAFF.